A selection of T cell receptor beta chains follows, all from one sample in a study of blood T cell repertoires in COVID-19. TCRdb's table, derived via immunoSEQ multiplex PCR, lists solely in-frame clones and lacks some. The sample yields about 220,000 clones, 85% seen once. The specimen sequenced was peripheral blood. All receptors derive from a man aged 45-65 years who had recovered from COVID-19. Both conserved end residues are part of each CDR3. A D gene is named only where the DNA matches it firmly. Size values are once, few and many counts, or a class for expanded clones, and some rows have none.

clone size,J gene,CDR3 length,V gene,D gene,CDR3 DNA,CDR3 protein
-,TRBJ2-1,16,TRBV11-2,TRBD2,TGTGCCAGCAGCCTGGGACTAGCTGGCTCCTACAATGAGCAGTTCTTC,CASSLGLAGSYNEQFF
once,TRBJ1-3,12,TRBV6-5,-,TGTGCCAGCCGGGGGGGCGGAAACACCATATATTTT,CASRGGGNTIYF
-,TRBJ2-7,16,TRBV2,TRBD2,TGTGCCAGCAGTGAAGCTCTCGGGGGGTGGCCCTACGAGCAGTACTTC,CASSEALGGWPYEQYF
-,TRBJ2-6,15,TRBV18,-,TGTGCCAGCTCACCGCAGGGTACTGGGGCCAACGTCCTGACTTTC,CASSPQGTGANVLTF
once,TRBJ2-7,13,TRBV30,-,TGTGCCTGCAGCCGAAGGGAGATAGGGGAGCAGTACTTC,CACSRREIGEQYF
once,TRBJ2-5,13,TRBV5-6,-,TGTGCCAGCAGCTTGGACAGGGTGAGGACCCAGTACTTC,CASSLDRVRTQYF
-,TRBJ1-1,14,TRBV19,-,TGTGCCAGTAGTATAGATAAATGGGCAGGGCGAGCTTTCTTT,CASSIDKWAGRAFF
-,TRBJ2-2,17,TRBV19,TRBD2,TGTGCCAGTAGTATAGATCTAGCGGGAGCCAGAAGCGGGGAGCTGTTTTTT,CASSIDLAGARSGELFF
-,TRBJ2-3,16,TRBV4-2,TRBD1,TGTGCCAGCAGCCGGGCGGGGACAGGGGGCACAGATACGCAGTATTTT,CASSRAGTGGTDTQYF
-,TRBJ1-1,13,TRBV2,-,TGTGCCAGCAGTTATGGGGCTAACACTGAAGCTTTCTTT,CASSYGANTEAFF